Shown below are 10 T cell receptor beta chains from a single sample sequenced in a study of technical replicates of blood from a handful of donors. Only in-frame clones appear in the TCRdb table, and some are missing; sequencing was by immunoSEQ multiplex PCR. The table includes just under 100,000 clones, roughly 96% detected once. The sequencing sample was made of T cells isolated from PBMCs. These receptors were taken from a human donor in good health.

This CDR3 reads CATSRLRDSNSPLHF. The DNA of the CDR3 is TGTGCCACCAGCAGGCTGAGGGACAGTAATTCACCCCTCCACTTT. The chain combines TRBV15 with TRBJ1-6; 7 bases are a match to TRBD1. V was clipped by 3 bases and J by 6 bases; unmatched bases: 5. CDR3 size: 15 residues. Germline loops: CDR1 LNHNV, CDR2 YYDKDF (reference sequence).

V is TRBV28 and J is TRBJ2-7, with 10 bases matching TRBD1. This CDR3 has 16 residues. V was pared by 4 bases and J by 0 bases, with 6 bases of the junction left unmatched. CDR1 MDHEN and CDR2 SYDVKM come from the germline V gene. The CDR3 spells CASSWGQGSSSYEQYF. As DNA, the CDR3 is TGTGCCAGCAGTTGGGGACAGGGGTCGAGCTCCTACGAGCAGTACTTC.

CDR3 region: CASSLQGAKNQPQHF. Here the CDR3 DNA reads TGCGCCAGCAGCTTACAGGGGGCAAAGAATCAGCCCCAGCATTTT. The V call is TRBV5-1, the J call TRBJ1-5; the match to TRBD1 covers 9 bases. This CDR3 has 15 residues. The V segment lost 2 bases and the J segment 4 bases; nucleotides outside the gene matches: 4. Germline V gene data show CDR1 as SGHRS and CDR2 as YFSETQ.

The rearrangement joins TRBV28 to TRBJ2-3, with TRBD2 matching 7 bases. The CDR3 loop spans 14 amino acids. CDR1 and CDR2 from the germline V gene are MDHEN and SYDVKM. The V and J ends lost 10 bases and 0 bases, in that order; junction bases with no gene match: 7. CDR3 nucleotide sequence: TGTGCCATTCCGAGCGGGACTAGCACAGATACGCAGTATTTT. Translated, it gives CAIPSGTSTDTQYF.

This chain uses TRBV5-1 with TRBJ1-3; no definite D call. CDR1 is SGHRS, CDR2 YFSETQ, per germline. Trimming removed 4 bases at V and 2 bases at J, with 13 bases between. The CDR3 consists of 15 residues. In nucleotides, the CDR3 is TGCGCCAGCAGCCCGCCAGGAGGCCCTGGAAACACCATATATTTT. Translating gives CASSPPGGPGNTIYF.

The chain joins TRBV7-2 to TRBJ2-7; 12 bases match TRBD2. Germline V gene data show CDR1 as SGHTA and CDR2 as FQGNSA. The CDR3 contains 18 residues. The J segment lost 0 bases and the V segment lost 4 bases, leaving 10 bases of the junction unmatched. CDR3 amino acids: CASSSRLAGEDPSYEQYF. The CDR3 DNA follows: TGTGCCAGCAGCTCTCGACTAGCGGGAGAGGACCCCTCCTACGAGCAGTACTTC. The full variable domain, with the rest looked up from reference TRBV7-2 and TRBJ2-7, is GAGVSQSPSNKVTEKGKDVELRCDPISGHTALYWYRQSLGQGLEFLIYFQGNSAPDKSGLPSDRFSAERTGGSVSTLTIQRTQQEDSAVYLCASSSRLAGEDPSYEQYFGPGTRLTVT.

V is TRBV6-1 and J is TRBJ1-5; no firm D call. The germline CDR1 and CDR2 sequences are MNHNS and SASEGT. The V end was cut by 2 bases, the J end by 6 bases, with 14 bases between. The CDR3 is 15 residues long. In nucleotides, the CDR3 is TGTGCCAGCAGTGAAATTGAAGGAGGGATTCAGCCCCAGCATTTT. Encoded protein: CASSEIEGGIQPQHF.

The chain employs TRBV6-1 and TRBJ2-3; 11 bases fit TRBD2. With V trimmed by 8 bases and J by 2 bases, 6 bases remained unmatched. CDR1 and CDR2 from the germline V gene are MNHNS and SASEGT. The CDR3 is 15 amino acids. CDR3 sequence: CASGGLADITDTQYF. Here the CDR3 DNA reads TGTGCCAGCGGGGGACTAGCGGATATCACAGATACGCAGTATTTT.

CDR3 bases: TGTGCCAGCAGCCCACGACTAGCGGGAGGCAATGAGCAGTTCTTC. This encodes CASSPRLAGGNEQFF. The J gene is TRBJ2-1, the V gene TRBV7-8; 13 nucleotides align to TRBD2. CDR1 and CDR2 (germline): SGHVS, FQNEAQ. The CDR3 totals 15 residues. Trimming at V came to 5 bases and at J to 6 bases, leaving 4 bases not matched to a gene. Full variable domain (remainder filled in from reference TRBV7-8 and TRBJ2-1): GAGVSQSPRYKVAKRGQDVALRCDPISGHVSLFWYQQALGQGPEFLTYFQNEAQLDKSGLPSDRFFAERPEGSVSTLKIQRTQQEDSAVYLCASSPRLAGGNEQFFGPGTRLTVL.

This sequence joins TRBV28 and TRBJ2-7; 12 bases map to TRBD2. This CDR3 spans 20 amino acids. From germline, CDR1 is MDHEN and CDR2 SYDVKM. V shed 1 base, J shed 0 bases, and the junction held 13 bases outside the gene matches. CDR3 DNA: TGTGCCAGCAGTTTATCTTTTCTTGGACTAGCGGGAAGGAGCTCCTACGAGCAGTACTTC. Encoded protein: CASSLSFLGLAGRSSYEQYF. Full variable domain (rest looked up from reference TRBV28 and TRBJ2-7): DVKVTQSSRYLVKRTGEKVFLECVQDMDHENMFWYRQDPGLGLRLIYFSYDVKMKEKGDIPEGYSVSREKKERFSLILESASTNQTSMYLCASSLSFLGLAGRSSYEQYFGPGTRLTVT.